One and the same sample provided the 24 T cell receptor beta chains below, sequenced in a study of cytomegalovirus exposure and HLA in healthy donors. The primer mix had 60 Vbeta and 13 Jbeta primers. Measured with immunoSEQ multiplex PCR; TCRdb has only the in-frame clones, and not every one. The sample comprises 120,000 or so clones, 80% of which are singletons, and roughly 9.6% rests with the top ten. The sequenced material came from PBMCs. These receptor sequences come from a man in his thirties or forties in good health and CMV-seropositive.

The chain is built from TRBV6-1 and TRBJ1-4; 8 nucleotides line up with TRBD1. V shed 8 bases, J shed 10 bases, and the junction held 9 bases outside the gene matches. Germline assignment: CDR1 MNHNS and CDR2 SASEGT. The CDR3 runs 13 residues. The CDR3 DNA reads TGTGCCAGCTCGATGGACAGGGACGCAAAACTGTTTTTT. As protein: CASSMDRDAKLFF.

The gene calls are TRBV12-5 and TRBJ2-3; 10 nucleotides line up with TRBD2. CDR1 is LGHNT and CDR2 is FRNRAP in the germline V gene. V lost 0 bases and J lost 4; bases outside the gene matches: 16. This CDR3 is 20 amino acids long. CDR3 nucleotide sequence: TGTGCTAGTGGTTTGGTACTAACGAGCGGGGGGGATAATAGGGCAGATACGCAGTATTTT. It codes for CASGLVLTSGGDNRADTQYF.

The J gene is TRBJ2-5, the V gene TRBV30, with 7 bases matching TRBD1. CDR3 length: 14 residues. CDR1 GTSNPN and CDR2 SVGIG come from the germline V gene (reference sequence). Trimming at V came to 4 bases and at J to 9 bases, leaving 14 bases not matched to a gene. The CDR3 spells CAWIRDSQRRAQYF. The CDR3 DNA is TGTGCCTGGATTCGGGACAGCCAGCGAAGGGCCCAGTACTTC.

The J gene is TRBJ2-3, the V gene TRBV27, with D tentatively TRBD1 (5 bases). Germline CDR1 is MNHEY and CDR2 is SMNVEV (reference sequence). V was pared by 1 base and J by 5 bases, with 10 bases between. The CDR3 is 14 amino acids. Written as DNA, the CDR3 is TGTGCCAGCAGTTTATTGGGGCCCGGAGATACGCAGTATTTT. It encodes CASSLLGPGDTQYF.

This clone was detected only once. The chain joins TRBV7-9 to TRBJ1-1; no clear D gene. CDR3 length equals 13 residues. The germline gives CDR1 SEHNR, CDR2 FQNEAQ (reference sequence). V dropped 3 bases and J dropped 8 bases, with 13 bases sitting between them. CDR3 residues: CASSFQSDSEAFF. The DNA for the CDR3 is TGTGCCAGCAGCTTTCAATCAGACTCCGAAGCTTTCTTT.

A single count supports this clone. The V gene is TRBV27, the J gene TRBJ1-1, with TRBD1 as a possible D gene (5 bases). The CDR3 is 15 amino acids. V shed 5 bases and J shed 3 bases, with 16 bases lying between them. CDR1 and CDR2 (germline): MNHEY, SMNVEV (reference sequence). The CDR3 loop reads CASSTHRRGDTEAFF. DNA for the CDR3: TGTGCCAGCAGTACCCACAGGAGGGGTGACACTGAAGCTTTCTTT.

The rearrangement uses TRBV29-1 and TRBJ1-5; 8 bases match TRBD1. Germline V CDR1 and CDR2: SQVTM, ANQGSEA. This CDR3 comprises 13 residues. The junction had 2 bases not matched to a gene; V was cut back by 4 bases and J by 3 bases. In DNA, the CDR3 is TGCAGCGTTGTGGACAGGGACAATCAGCCCCAGCATTTT. It is translated as CSVVDRDNQPQHF.

The chain is built from TRBV19 and TRBJ2-1, with D hard to call. The CDR3 has 11 amino acids. The germline V gene encodes CDR1 LNHDA and CDR2 SQIVND (reference sequence). Trimming removed 7 bases at V and 5 bases at J, with 6 bases between. The CDR3 protein is CASTSDNEQFF. In DNA form, the CDR3 reads TGTGCCAGTACCTCGGACAATGAGCAGTTCTTC. The full variable domain, completed using reference TRBV19 and TRBJ2-1, is DGGITQSPKYLFRKEGQNVTLSCEQNLNHDAMYWYRQDPGQGLRLIYYSQIVNDFQKGDIAEGYSVSREKKESFPLTVTSAQKNPTAFYLCASTSDNEQFFGPGTRLTVL.

This clone was picked up one time. The chain has TRBV10-3 and TRBJ2-7; 7 positions match TRBD1. The CDR3 runs 15 residues. Germline-derived CDR1 and CDR2 are ENHRY and SYGVKD. V lost 4 bases to trimming and J lost 2 bases; unmatched junction nucleotides: 8. In DNA form, the CDR3 reads TGTGCCATCAGTGCCCTCCGGGACAGACCCTACGAGCAGTACTTC. Translating it yields CAISALRDRPYEQYF.

This chain connects TRBV18 to TRBJ2-5; 8 bases line up with TRBD2. V trimming: 1 base; J trimming: 1 base; junction bases outside the gene matches: 14. CDR3 length: 19 amino acids. Germline V gene lookup returns CDR1 KGHSH and CDR2 LQKENI. The CDR3, as DNA: TGTGCCAGCTCACCACGCCGTGGCTTCGGAGCGGGGGCCCAAGAGACCCAGTACTTC. This codes for CASSPRRGFGAGAQETQYF.

This clone was counted a few times. This chain joins TRBV14 and TRBJ2-7; maybe TRBD2 (6 bases). Germline CDR1 reads SGHDN; CDR2 reads FVKESK. V dropped 1 base and J dropped 2 bases, with 18 bases sitting between them. CDR3 length equals 17 residues. Here the CDR3 DNA reads TGTGCCAGCAGCCAAGGAATCTTAAGGGGCGGGACCTACGAGCAGTACTTC. Translated: CASSQGILRGGTYEQYF. The full variable domain, with the rest looked up from reference TRBV14 and TRBJ2-7, is EAGVTQFPSHSVIEKGQTVTLRCDPISGHDNLYWYRRVMGKEIKFLLHFVKESKQDESGMPNNRFLAERTGGTYSTLKVQPAELEDSGVYFCASSQGILRGGTYEQYFGPGTRLTVT.

The rearrangement links TRBV7-2 to TRBJ2-7; TRBD1 matches at 11 bases. In germline, CDR1 is SGHTA, CDR2 FQGNSA. CDR3 size: 15 residues. The V segment lost 4 bases and the J segment 6 bases; nucleotides outside the gene matches: 8. CDR3: CASSYLGTGGFEQYF. The CDR3 DNA reads as TGTGCCAGCAGCTACCTCGGGACAGGGGGTTTCGAGCAGTACTTC.

V usage is TRBV10-2 and J usage is TRBJ1-1; D remains unclear. The CDR3 contains 15 residues. Germline loops: CDR1 WSHSY, CDR2 SAAADI. The V and J ends lost 6 bases and 6 bases respectively, with 20 bases between them. CDR3 sequence (DNA): TGCGCCAGCAGCATGAAGGTGGCAGGCTTCGCTGAAGCTTTCTTT. This sequence encodes CASSMKVAGFAEAFF.

This clone was seen more than once but under ten times. The chain couples TRBV11-2 to TRBJ2-7; no firm D call. The CDR3 is 14 residues long. From germline, CDR1 is SGHAT and CDR2 FQNNGV. The germline V and J ends were trimmed by 2 bases and 1 base, with 9 bases remaining between them. As DNA, the CDR3 is TGTGCCAGCAGCTTAAGCTTACTTTCCTACGAGCAGTACTTC. This gives the protein CASSLSLLSYEQYF.

This chain links TRBV25-1 with TRBJ1-5; possibly TRBD1 for D (6 bases). Germline V lookup: CDR1 MGHDK, CDR2 SYGVNS. CDR3 length equals 15 residues. V lost 6 bases to trimming and J lost 3 bases, with 15 bases between them. CDR3 bases: TGTGCCAGCAGCGGAAGGACAGCTGACAATCAGCCCCAGCATTTT. It encodes CASSGRTADNQPQHF.

The gene calls are TRBV6-4 and TRBJ2-3, with 7 bases identical to TRBD1. CDR3 length equals 13 residues. With V trimmed by 5 bases and J by 1 base, 0 bases remained unmatched. Germline-derived CDR1 and CDR2 are MRHNA and SNTAGT. The CDR3 loop reads CASSTGGTDTQYF. The CDR3 nucleotides read TGTGCCAGCAGTACAGGGGGCACAGATACGCAGTATTTT.

This chain connects TRBV27 to TRBJ1-3, with D possibly TRBD1 on 5 matching bases. This CDR3 has 14 residues. Per germline, CDR1 MNHEY and CDR2 SMNVEV (reference sequence). Trimming removed 5 bases from V and 1 base from J, with 9 bases in between. Here the CDR3 DNA reads TGTGCCAGCAGTCCCAGGGTTTCTGGAAACACCATATATTTT. It encodes CASSPRVSGNTIYF.

V usage is TRBV6-6 and J usage is TRBJ1-2, with TRBD1 matching 10 bases. The CDR3 covers 13 residues. CDR1 is MNHNY, CDR2 SVGAGI, per germline (reference sequence). V was pared by 5 bases and J by 8 bases, with 5 bases of the junction left unmatched. The CDR3 nucleotides read TGTGCCAGCAGTCCCGACAGGGGGCTGGGCTACACCTTC. Translation: CASSPDRGLGYTF.

The chain has TRBV5-5 and TRBJ2-7; TRBD1 is a possible D gene (5 bases). CDR1 and CDR2 (germline): SGHKS, YYEKEE (reference sequence). Trimming cost V 4 bases and J 0 bases, with 17 bases left between them. The CDR3 extends over 16 amino acids. CDR3 nucleotides: TGTGCCAGCAGCCCGAACCTACAGGTTAACTCCTACGAGCAGTACTTC. This codes for CASSPNLQVNSYEQYF.

V is TRBV2 and J is TRBJ2-1, with 7 bases fitting TRBD2. Losses at the gene ends were 7 bases for V and 4 bases for J; bases not matched to a gene: 10. The CDR3 contains 15 residues. Germline V gene data show CDR1 as SNHLY and CDR2 as FYNNEI. DNA of the CDR3: TGTGCCAGCACCACGATGGTAGCGGGTTACAATGAGCAGTTCTTC. Protein product: CASTTMVAGYNEQFF.

V and J are TRBV10-3 and TRBJ1-2, with a possible D match to TRBD1 (6 bases). Per germline, CDR1 ENHRY and CDR2 SYGVKD. V was cut by 5 bases and J by 1 base, with 11 bases left in between. The CDR3 runs 14 residues. The CDR3 DNA reads TGTGCCATCAGTCAGGGGATTCTTAACTATGGCTACACCTTC. Residues: CAISQGILNYGYTF.

This rearrangement joins TRBV7-8 to TRBJ1-3, with D possibly matching TRBD1 (5 bases). Germline V gene lookup returns CDR1 SGHVS and CDR2 FQNEAQ. This CDR3 comprises 17 residues. V shed 2 bases and J shed 2 bases, with 16 bases lying between them. CDR3 in amino acids: CASSLKYVTVAGNTIYF. The CDR3, as DNA: TGTGCCAGCAGCTTAAAGTACGTGACAGTCGCTGGAAACACCATATATTTT.

The V and J genes are TRBV19 and TRBJ2-5; D may be TRBD2 (6 bases). Germline V gene lookup returns CDR1 LNHDA and CDR2 SQIVND (reference sequence). The CDR3 is 15 amino acids. The ends were cut back, 6 bases at V and 5 bases at J, with 19 bases in the middle. The CDR3 nucleotides read TGTGCCAGTAGGGGACTCTTCGAAAGCACGGAGACCCAGTACTTC. Protein product: CASRGLFESTETQYF.

As concerns this clone: The sample holds other DNA sequences that translate to the same CDR3. The chain joins TRBV6-4 to TRBJ2-3; 8 bases are shared with TRBD2. Losses at the gene ends were 7 bases for V and 3 bases for J; bases not matched to a gene: 12. This CDR3 comprises 16 residues. Germline V gene sequence: CDR1 MRHNA, CDR2 SNTAGT. CDR3: CASTRPGGRETDTQYF. The CDR3 bases are TGTGCCAGCACTCGCCCGGGAGGGCGGGAGACAGATACGCAGTATTTT.